This T cell receptor (beta chain) was sequenced during a study of blood T cells in healthy people across ages. Through a sample-barcoded 5' primer and a J-beta primer mix, a second PCR was run for 7 to 11 cycles. TCRdb re-derived calls from the 5' RACE reads in MiXCR, one entry per CDR3 protein. The sample holds over 750,000 distinct CDR3 sequences; approximately 25% are singletons and the top ten take 9.4%. The CDR3 length is 15 residues. Per the germline V gene, CDR1 is SNHLY and CDR2 is FYNNEI. This clonotype was recorded a few times. A junction boundary mismatches the germline segment, possibly from a read error. The sample also formed part of further work on T cells of mothers and their children.

The chain joins TRBV2 to TRBJ2-3; a weak D match, TRBD2 (5 bases). Sequences were obtained from blood. The sequence was obtained from a boy younger than 18 in good health. The CDR3 region is CASSGLAFSADTQCF. The CDR3 nucleotides are TGTGCCAGCAGTGGGCTAGCCTTTAGCGCAGATACGCAGTGTTTT.